The 24 T cell receptor beta chains below all came from one sample that was sequenced in a study of T cell clones after liver transplantation. The protocol was immunoSEQ multiplex PCR, while the TCRdb copy is restricted to in-frame clones and leaves out a portion. The sample yields 50,000 to 60,000 clones, under 85% seen once. Sequenced here: CD4+ T cells from blood, sampled at the 22-month timepoint. Receptors were obtained from a human patient who received a liver transplant. The graft donor may have contributed some T cells.

The V and J genes are TRBV6-5 and TRBJ1-5; D may be TRBD1 (5 bases). The germline gives CDR1 MNHEY, CDR2 SVGAGI. The length of the CDR3 is 12 residues. V lost 8 bases and J lost 9, with 14 bases in between. CDR3 protein: CASGHRDGPQHF. The DNA for the CDR3 is TGTGCCAGCGGACACCGGGACGGGCCCCAGCATTTT.

This clone was observed a handful of times. This chain joins TRBV18 and TRBJ2-7; TRBD1 might be the D (5 bases). CDR3 length: 15 amino acids. Trimming removed 3 bases at V and 2 bases at J, with 14 bases between. Germline values: CDR1 KGHSH, CDR2 LQKENI. In DNA, the CDR3 is TGTGCCAGCTCACCTTCCAGCCAGGGCACCTACGAGCAGTACTTC. Translating it yields CASSPSSQGTYEQYF.

By share of the sample, this clone is medium-sized (0.01 to 0.1%). The chain carries TRBV5-1 and TRBJ2-2; D uncertain. The CDR3 totals 13 residues. The V gene's germline CDR1 is SGHRS and CDR2 YFSETQ. The V end was cut by 7 bases, the J end by 0 bases, with 7 bases between. The CDR3 DNA reads as TGCGCCAGCGGTCAGACGAACACCGGGGAGCTGTTTTTT. Translation gives CASGQTNTGELFF.

The chain employs TRBV25-1 and TRBJ1-1; D remains unclear. Germline loops: CDR1 MGHDK, CDR2 SYGVNS. V lost 7 bases, J lost 3 bases, and 6 bases lay in between. The CDR3 is made up of 11 amino acids. CDR3 bases: TGTGCCAGCACCTACCACACTGAAGCTTTCTTT. The encoded protein is CASTYHTEAFF.

This chain joins TRBV4-1 and TRBJ1-2; 10 positions match TRBD1. The CDR3 consists of 16 residues. CDR1 is MGHRA, CDR2 YSYEKL, per germline. V gave up 1 base and J gave up 6 bases; unmatched junction bases: 8. The CDR3 region has the DNA TGCGCCAGCAGCCAAGGGAGGACAGGGGGAAAGAATGGCTACACCTTC. Its protein is CASSQGRTGGKNGYTF.

The chain combines TRBV28 with TRBJ2-1; 9 positions match TRBD1. Germline CDR1 and CDR2: MDHEN and SYDVKM. The CDR3 length is 18 residues. J gave up 6 bases and V 4 bases, and 16 bases lay outside the gene matches. The CDR3: CASSSSRVMGQGLNEQFF. The CDR3 nucleotides read TGTGCCAGCAGTTCTAGTAGGGTTATGGGACAGGGCCTCAATGAGCAGTTCTTC.

This clone turned up a few times. The rearrangement joins TRBV10-3 to TRBJ1-5; D is unclear. V was shortened by 3 bases and J by 10 bases, with 13 bases between the two germline ends. CDR3 length: 13 amino acids. Germline CDR1 reads ENHRY; CDR2 reads SYGVKD. In DNA, the CDR3 is TGTGCCATCAGTGACGGCGCGAGTAAACCCCAGCATTTT. Translated, it gives CAISDGASKPQHF.

The J gene is TRBJ1-1, the V gene TRBV29-1; maybe TRBD1 (5 bases). Deletions cut 5 bases from V and 4 bases from J, with 14 bases between. The CDR3 sequence is 13 residues long. Germline CDR1 is SQVTM and CDR2 is ANQGSEA. CDR3 nucleotide sequence: TGCAGCGTTAGTCGGGACGGGTCCACTGAAGCTTTCTTT. Its translation: CSVSRDGSTEAFF.

This clone was seen just once. The chain couples TRBV4-2 to TRBJ2-7; TRBD1 matches 9 bases. J was trimmed by 8 bases and V by 3 bases; bases with no gene match: 11. Germline V gene sequence: CDR1 LGHNA, CDR2 YNFKEQ. The CDR3 contains 15 residues. The CDR3 DNA reads TGTGCCAGCAGCCAGAGGAGGGGACAGGGCCTGCAGCAGTACTTC. Encoded protein: CASSQRRGQGLQQYF.

This clone appeared once. This chain joins TRBV5-4 and TRBJ2-3; 11 bases agree with TRBD1. The germline V gene encodes CDR1 SGHNT and CDR2 YYREEE (reference sequence). The length of the CDR3 is 15 residues. J gave up 5 bases and V 5 bases, and 7 bases lay outside the gene matches. Here the CDR3 reads CASRVGQGVEDTQYF. The CDR3 DNA reads as TGTGCCAGCAGAGTGGGACAGGGGGTAGAAGATACGCAGTATTTT.

The CDR3 DNA reads TGCGCCAGCAGCTTGAACGTGGGGAGTGATGAAAAACTGTTTTTT. This sequence encodes CASSLNVGSDEKLFF. The V and J genes are TRBV5-1 and TRBJ1-4; D call uncertain. The CDR3 has 15 residues. V was cut by 1 base and J by 6 bases, with 13 bases left in between. CDR1 and CDR2 (germline): SGHRS, YFSETQ. Based on the CDR3 plus reference TRBV5-1 and TRBJ1-4, the full variable domain is KAGVTQTPRYLIKTRGQQVTLSCSPISGHRSVSWYQQTPGQGLQFLFEYFSETQRNKGNFPGRFSGRQFSNSRSEMNVSTLELGDSALYLCASSLNVGSDEKLFFGSGTQLSVL.

V gene TRBV6-5 combines with J gene TRBJ1-1; D gene ambiguous. Germline V lookup: CDR1 MNHEY, CDR2 SVGAGI. Trimming took off 5 bases at V and 5 bases at J, with 9 bases between the two ends. The CDR3 runs 12 residues. In nucleotides, the CDR3 is TGTGCCAGCAGTACGGTTGGGACTGAAGCTTTCTTT. Amino acids: CASSTVGTEAFF.

The chain couples TRBV5-4 to TRBJ2-7, with D unresolved. The germline V gene has CDR1 SGHNT and CDR2 YYREEE (reference sequence). The CDR3 is made up of 13 amino acids. Trimming cost V 1 base and J 2 bases, with 7 bases left between them. CDR3 residues: CASSLPQTYEQYF. The CDR3 DNA is TGTGCCAGCAGCTTGCCACAGACCTACGAGCAGTACTTC.

The V call is TRBV6-1, the J call TRBJ1-5; 7 bases line up with TRBD1. V was pared by 7 bases and J by 6 bases, with 9 bases of the junction left unmatched. This CDR3 is built from 14 residues. Germline loops: CDR1 MNHNS, CDR2 SASEGT. The CDR3 protein is CASKQGDVRQPQHF. The DNA for the CDR3 is TGTGCCAGCAAGCAGGGGGACGTTCGTCAGCCCCAGCATTTT.

J is TRBJ2-7 and V is TRBV6-5; tentatively, D is TRBD2 (7 bases). The germline V gene has CDR1 MNHEY and CDR2 SVGAGI. The ends were cut back, 5 bases at V and 3 bases at J, with 11 bases in the middle. The CDR3 has 13 residues. CDR3 nucleotide sequence: TGTGCCAGCAGTGGGGGGGCCCTCTACGAGCAGTACTTC. Its translation: CASSGGALYEQYF.

The rearrangement uses TRBV15 and TRBJ1-4; D remains unclear. Germline loops: CDR1 LNHNV, CDR2 YYDKDF (reference sequence). The CDR3 spans 16 residues. Trimming stripped 2 bases from V and 0 bases from J, with 10 bases between. The CDR3, as DNA: TGTGCCACCAGCAGAAAGACGGGGACAACTAATGAAAAACTGTTTTTT. Translating gives CATSRKTGTTNEKLFF.

This sequence joins TRBV5-1 and TRBJ1-5; 9 nucleotides match TRBD1. Germline loops: CDR1 SGHRS, CDR2 YFSETQ. The CDR3 extends over 15 amino acids. Germline trimming cut 2 bases from V and 2 bases from J; bases unmatched to any gene: 2. CDR3 sequence reads: CASSLQGAGNQPQHF. CDR3 coding DNA: TGCGCCAGCAGCTTACAGGGGGCAGGCAATCAGCCCCAGCATTTT.

This clone has a handful of counts. V is TRBV7-9 and J is TRBJ2-1; TRBD1 might be the D (6 bases). The CDR3 has 14 amino acids. Trimming stripped 4 bases from V and 6 bases from J, with 13 bases between. Per germline, CDR1 SEHNR and CDR2 FQNEAQ (reference sequence). CDR3: CASSSDRTLNEQFF. CDR3 sequence (DNA): TGTGCCAGCAGCTCCGACAGGACGCTCAATGAGCAGTTCTTC.

This chain joins TRBV5-6 and TRBJ2-3; weak D call: TRBD2 (5 bases). The CDR3 totals 13 residues. Trimming took 5 bases from V and 0 from J, leaving 7 bases between them. Germline V gene lookup returns CDR1 SGHDT and CDR2 YYEEEE. The CDR3 sequence is CASRKRSTDTQYF. The CDR3 nucleotides read TGTGCCAGCAGGAAGCGGAGCACAGATACGCAGTATTTT.

CDR3 protein: CAWRGTDRGNSPLHF. The CDR3 region has the DNA TGTGCCTGGAGGGGGACGGACAGGGGAAATTCACCCCTCCACTTT. The rearrangement joins TRBV30 to TRBJ1-6, with 9 bases identical to TRBD1. The CDR3 consists of 15 residues. After removal of 3 bases from V and 7 bases from J, the junction contained 7 bases not matched to a gene. Germline assignment: CDR1 GTSNPN and CDR2 SVGIG (reference sequence). The full variable domain, in which reference TRBV30 and TRBJ1-6 provide the parts outside the CDR3, is SQTIHQWPATLVQPVGSPLSLECTVEGTSNPNLYWYRQAAGRGLQLLFYSVGIGQISSEVPQNLSASRPQDRQFILSSKKLLLSDSGFYLCAWRGTDRGNSPLHFGNGTRLTVT.

The table lists this clone with a count of one. The rearrangement links TRBV7-2 to TRBJ1-5; TRBD1 matches at 7 bases. Germline lookup yields CDR1 SGHTA and CDR2 FQGNSA. The CDR3 spans 14 residues. Losses at the gene ends were 5 bases for V and 3 bases for J; bases not matched to a gene: 4. The CDR3 region is CASSQTGHNQPQHF. The CDR3 coding sequence is TGTGCCAGCAGCCAGACAGGGCACAATCAGCCCCAGCATTTT.

The rearrangement links TRBV5-6 to TRBJ1-1; D may be TRBD1 (5 bases). CDR1 SGHDT and CDR2 YYEEEE come from the germline V gene. V lost 0 bases, J lost 3 bases, and 9 bases lay in between. The CDR3 is made up of 14 amino acids. The CDR3 protein is CASSLDPGDTEAFF. CDR3 DNA sequence: TGTGCCAGCAGCTTGGACCCGGGGGACACTGAAGCTTTCTTT.

The gene calls are TRBV4-2 and TRBJ2-1; D perhaps matches TRBD2 (5 bases). The CDR3 spans 17 residues. CDR1 is LGHNA and CDR2 is YNFKEQ in the germline V gene. Trimming took 1 base from V and 0 from J, leaving 13 bases between them. The CDR3 DNA follows: TGTGCCAGCAGCCAAGGTGGTATAGGGAGCTCCTACAATGAGCAGTTCTTC. Protein product: CASSQGGIGSSYNEQFF.

The chain couples TRBV28 to TRBJ1-5; a weak D match, TRBD1 (6 bases). Germline CDR1 reads MDHEN; CDR2 reads SYDVKM. V was pared by 6 bases and J by 6 bases, with 15 bases between. The CDR3 is 14 residues long. CDR3 region: CASSQEGEGQPQHF. The CDR3 DNA sequence: TGTGCCAGCAGCCAAGAGGGGGAGGGTCAGCCCCAGCATTTT.